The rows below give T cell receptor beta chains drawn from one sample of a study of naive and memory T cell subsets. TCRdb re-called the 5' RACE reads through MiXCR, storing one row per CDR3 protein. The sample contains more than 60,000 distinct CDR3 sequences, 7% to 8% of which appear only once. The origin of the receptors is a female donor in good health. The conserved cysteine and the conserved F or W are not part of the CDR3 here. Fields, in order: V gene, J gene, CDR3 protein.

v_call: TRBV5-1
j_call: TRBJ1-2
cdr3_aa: ASSGGPNYGYT

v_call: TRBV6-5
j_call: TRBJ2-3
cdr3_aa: ASRPGLAGAPYTDTQY

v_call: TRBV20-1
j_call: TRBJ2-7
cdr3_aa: SARTSGVYEQY

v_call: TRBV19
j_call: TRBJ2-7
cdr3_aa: ASSMFGGTYEQY

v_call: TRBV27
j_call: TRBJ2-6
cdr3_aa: ASSRSTGQGDSGANVLT

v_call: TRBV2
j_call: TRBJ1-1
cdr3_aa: ASRTGQGPSWGNPEAF

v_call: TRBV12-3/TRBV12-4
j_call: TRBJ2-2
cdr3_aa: ASSLQGLCTGELF

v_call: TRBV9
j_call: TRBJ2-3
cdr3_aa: ASSVAGAGLSGTDTQY

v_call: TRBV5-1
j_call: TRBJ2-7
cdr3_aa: ASSGGLAGGSAYEQY

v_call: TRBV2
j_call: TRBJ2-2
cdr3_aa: ASSGAAGVNTGELF

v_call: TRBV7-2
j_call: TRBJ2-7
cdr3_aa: ASSLGLSSYEQY

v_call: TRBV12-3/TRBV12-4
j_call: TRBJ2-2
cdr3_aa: ASSSQAGYAGELF

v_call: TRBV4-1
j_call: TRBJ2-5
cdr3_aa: ASSQVRDNQETQY

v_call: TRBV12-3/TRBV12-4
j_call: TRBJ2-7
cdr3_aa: ASSSILAGYEQY

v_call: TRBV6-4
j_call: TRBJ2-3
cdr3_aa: ASSEGVGSSTDTQY

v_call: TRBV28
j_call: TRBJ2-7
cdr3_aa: ASSLYPGRLSSYEQY

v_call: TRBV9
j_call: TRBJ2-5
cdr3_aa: ASSVGTSGGLQETQY

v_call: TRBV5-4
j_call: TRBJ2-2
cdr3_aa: ASSWRWGTGELF

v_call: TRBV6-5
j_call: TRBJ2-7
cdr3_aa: ASSYLPPDRGWYEQY

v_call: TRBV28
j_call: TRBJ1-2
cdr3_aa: ASRRKGIGGYT

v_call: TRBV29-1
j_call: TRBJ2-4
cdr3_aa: SVEVIGLNIQY

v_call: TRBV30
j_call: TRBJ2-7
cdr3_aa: AWSLGRYEQY

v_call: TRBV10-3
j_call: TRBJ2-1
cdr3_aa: AITIEGQNNEQF

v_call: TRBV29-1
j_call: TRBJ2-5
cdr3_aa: SGGFKGETQY

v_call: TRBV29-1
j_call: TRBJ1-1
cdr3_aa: SVQNRAMNTEAF

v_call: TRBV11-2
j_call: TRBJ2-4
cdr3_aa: ASSLSGDRIAIAKNIQY

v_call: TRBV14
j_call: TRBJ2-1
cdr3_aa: ASSQGTSGSNNEQF

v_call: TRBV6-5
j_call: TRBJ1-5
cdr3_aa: ASSWGPITDQPQH

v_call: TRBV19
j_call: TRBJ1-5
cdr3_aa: ASSLRDNQPQH

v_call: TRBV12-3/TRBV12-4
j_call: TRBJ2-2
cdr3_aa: ASSSRDSLTGELF

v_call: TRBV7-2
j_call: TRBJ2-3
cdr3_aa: ANSEIPGLTTDTQY

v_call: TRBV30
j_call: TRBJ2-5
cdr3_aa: AWSGLGQQETQY

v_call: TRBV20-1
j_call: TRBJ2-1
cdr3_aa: SARYNEQF

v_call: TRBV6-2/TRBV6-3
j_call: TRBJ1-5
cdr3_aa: ASSHNWGNQPQH

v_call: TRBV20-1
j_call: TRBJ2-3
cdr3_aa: SARDPSGASTDTQY

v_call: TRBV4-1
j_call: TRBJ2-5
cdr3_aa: ASTRKPRVGEQETQY

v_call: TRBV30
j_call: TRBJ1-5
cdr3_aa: AWSAGGGKPQH

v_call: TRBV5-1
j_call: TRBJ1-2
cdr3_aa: ASSLGEGRPYGYT

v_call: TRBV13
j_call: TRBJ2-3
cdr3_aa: ASSTRDRGTDTQY

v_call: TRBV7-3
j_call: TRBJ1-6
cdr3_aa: ASSIQGGNSPLH

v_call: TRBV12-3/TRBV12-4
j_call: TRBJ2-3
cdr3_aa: ASSARGAQTDTQY

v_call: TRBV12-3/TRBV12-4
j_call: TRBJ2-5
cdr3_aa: ASSSGTGLRGKTQY

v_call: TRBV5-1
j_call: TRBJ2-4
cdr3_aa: ASRRTTGENIQY

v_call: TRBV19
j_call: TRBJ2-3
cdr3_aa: ASSLANTDTQY

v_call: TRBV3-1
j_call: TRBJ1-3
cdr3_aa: ASSQGDRNTIY

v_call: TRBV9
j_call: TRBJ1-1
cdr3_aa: ASSVVSGNTEAF